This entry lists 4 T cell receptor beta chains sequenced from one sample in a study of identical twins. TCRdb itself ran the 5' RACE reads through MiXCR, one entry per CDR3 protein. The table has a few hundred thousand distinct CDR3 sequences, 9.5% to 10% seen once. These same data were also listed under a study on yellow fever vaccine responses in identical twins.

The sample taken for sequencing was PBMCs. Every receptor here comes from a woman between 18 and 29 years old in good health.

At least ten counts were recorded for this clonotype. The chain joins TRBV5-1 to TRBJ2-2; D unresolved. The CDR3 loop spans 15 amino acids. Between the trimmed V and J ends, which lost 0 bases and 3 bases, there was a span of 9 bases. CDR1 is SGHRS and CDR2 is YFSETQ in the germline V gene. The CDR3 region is CASSLAGRDTGELFF. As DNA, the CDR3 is TGCGCCAGCAGCTTGGCTGGCAGAGACACCGGGGAGCTGTTTTTT.

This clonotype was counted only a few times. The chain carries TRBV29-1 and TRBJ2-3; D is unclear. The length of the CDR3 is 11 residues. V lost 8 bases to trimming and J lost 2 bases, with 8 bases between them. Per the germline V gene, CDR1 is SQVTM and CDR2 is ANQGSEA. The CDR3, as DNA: TGCAGCTCCCATCCCACAGATACGCAGTATTTT. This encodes CSSHPTDTQYF.

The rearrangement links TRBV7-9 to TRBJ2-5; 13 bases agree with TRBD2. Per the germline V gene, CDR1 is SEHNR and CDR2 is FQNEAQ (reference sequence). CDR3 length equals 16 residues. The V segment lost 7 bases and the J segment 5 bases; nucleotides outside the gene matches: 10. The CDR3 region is CASTILTSGGQETQYF. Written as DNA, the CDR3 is TGTGCCAGCACTATTCTGACTAGCGGGGGGCAGGAGACCCAGTACTTC.

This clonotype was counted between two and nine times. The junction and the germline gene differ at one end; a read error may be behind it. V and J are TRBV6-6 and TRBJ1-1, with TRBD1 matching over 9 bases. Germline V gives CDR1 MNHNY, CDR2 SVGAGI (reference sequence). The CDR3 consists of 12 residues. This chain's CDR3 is CATGGANTEAFF. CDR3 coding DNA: TGCGCTACAGGGGGCGCGAACACTGAAGCTTTCTTT.